The TCR beta chain described here comes from a study of identical twins. Study-wide points: Zero-insertion analyses were open to partial confounding by invariant MAIT and iNKT cells. Twin-shared out-of-frame alpha sequences were enriched for low generation probability.

Trimming took 4 bases from V and 9 from J, leaving 22 bases between them. CDR3 length equals 16 residues. Germline V lookup: CDR1 DFQATT, CDR2 SNEGSKA (reference sequence). This clonotype was observed at least ten times. What it recognizes is unknown. TCRdb re-derived calls from the 5' RACE reads in MiXCR, one entry per CDR3 protein. Of around 670,000 distinct CDR3 sequences detected, 6.1% appear once; the ten largest clones hold 1.5% to 2%. The receptor was derived from a man aged 18-30 years in good health. Sequencing was carried out using naive T cells sorted from blood. V and J are TRBV20-1 and TRBJ1-6; tentatively, D is TRBD1 (6 bases). This chain's CDR3 is CSATIGGNSLFSPLHF. As DNA, the CDR3 is TGCAGTGCTACCATAGGGGGGAACAGCCTTTTTTCACCCCTCCACTTT.